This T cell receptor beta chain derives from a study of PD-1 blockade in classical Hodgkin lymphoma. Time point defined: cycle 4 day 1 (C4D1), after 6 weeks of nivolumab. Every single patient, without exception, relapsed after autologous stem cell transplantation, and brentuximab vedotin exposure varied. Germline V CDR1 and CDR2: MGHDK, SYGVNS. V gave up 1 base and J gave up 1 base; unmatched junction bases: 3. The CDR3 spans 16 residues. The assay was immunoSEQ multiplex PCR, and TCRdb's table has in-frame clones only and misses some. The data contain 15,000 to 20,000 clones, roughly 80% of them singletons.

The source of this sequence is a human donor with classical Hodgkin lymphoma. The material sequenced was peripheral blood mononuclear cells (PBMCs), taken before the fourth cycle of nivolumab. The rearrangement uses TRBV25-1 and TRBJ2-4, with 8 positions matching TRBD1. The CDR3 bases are TGTGCCAGCAGTGAATCGCAGGGGGCCGCCAAAAACATTCAGTACTTC. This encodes CASSESQGAAKNIQYF.